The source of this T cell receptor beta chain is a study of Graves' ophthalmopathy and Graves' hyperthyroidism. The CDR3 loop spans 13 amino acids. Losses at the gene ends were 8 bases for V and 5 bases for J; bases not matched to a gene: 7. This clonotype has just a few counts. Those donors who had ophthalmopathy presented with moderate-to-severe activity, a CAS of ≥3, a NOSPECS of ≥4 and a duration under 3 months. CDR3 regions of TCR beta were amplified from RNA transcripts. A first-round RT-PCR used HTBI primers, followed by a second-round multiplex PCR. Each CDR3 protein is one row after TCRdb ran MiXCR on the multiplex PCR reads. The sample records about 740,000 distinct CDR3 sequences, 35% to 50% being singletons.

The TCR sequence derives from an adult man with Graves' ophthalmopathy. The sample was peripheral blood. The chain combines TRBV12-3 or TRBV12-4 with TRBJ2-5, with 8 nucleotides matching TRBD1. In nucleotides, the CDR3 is TGTGCCAGCCTCCAGGGGGCGGGGGAGACCCAGTACTTC. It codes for CASLQGAGETQYF.